Listed below are T cell receptor beta chains from one sample, sequenced in a study of cytomegalovirus exposure and HLA in healthy donors. Clones were read by immunoSEQ multiplex PCR, and TCRdb kept only the in-frame ones, dropping some. Found here are over 130,000 clones, 63% of them singletons; the top ten hold around 7.1%. Sequenced input: PBMCs. These receptors were collected from a woman aged 55-70 years in good health and CMV-seropositive. The CDR3 runs from the conserved cysteine through the conserved F or W. The D gene is left open where the match is weak. Size values are once, few and many counts, or a class for expanded clones, and some rows have none.

V gene: TRBV9
J gene: TRBJ2-6
D gene: NA
clone size: NA
CDR3 DNA: TGTGCCAGCAGCCCTCGAGCAACCTACTCTGGGGCCAACGTCCTGACTTTC
CDR3 protein: CASSPRATYSGANVLTF

V gene: TRBV5-1
J gene: TRBJ2-5
D gene: TRBD1
clone size: NA
CDR3 DNA: TGCGCCAGCAGCCTAAGATGGACAGGGGGGACCCAAGAGACCCAGTACTTC
CDR3 protein: CASSLRWTGGTQETQYF

V gene: TRBV7-6
J gene: TRBJ2-1
D gene: NA
clone size: few
CDR3 DNA: TGTGCCAGCAGCCCTAGGGGCCATGAGCAGTTCTTC
CDR3 protein: CASSPRGHEQFF

V gene: TRBV5-4
J gene: TRBJ2-5
D gene: TRBD2
clone size: NA
CDR3 DNA: TGTGCCAGCAGGGAGAGCGGGGCTTGGGAGACCCAGTACTTC
CDR3 protein: CASRESGAWETQYF

V gene: TRBV6-5
J gene: TRBJ1-2
D gene: TRBD1
clone size: few
CDR3 DNA: TGTGCCAGCAGTTCCCGCCGGGACAGGTCTAACTATGGCTACACCTTC
CDR3 protein: CASSSRRDRSNYGYTF

V gene: TRBV5-1
J gene: TRBJ2-2
D gene: NA
clone size: NA
CDR3 DNA: TGCGCCAGCAGCTTGGGGGGCACGAACACCGGGGAGCTGTTTTTT
CDR3 protein: CASSLGGTNTGELFF

V gene: TRBV5-6
J gene: TRBJ1-1
D gene: NA
clone size: NA
CDR3 DNA: TGTGCCAGCACCCTTGGGACTGAAAGGTCGGCTTTCTTT
CDR3 protein: CASTLGTERSAFF

V gene: TRBV10-3
J gene: TRBJ2-3
D gene: NA
clone size: NA
CDR3 DNA: TGTGCCATCAGTGAGTCCTACCAAGCGGCGGCCACAGATACGCAGTATTTT
CDR3 protein: CAISESYQAAATDTQYF

V gene: TRBV28
J gene: TRBJ1-2
D gene: NA
clone size: NA
CDR3 DNA: TGTGCCAGCAGCCCTTCGGCAGGTGGAGGCTACACCTTC
CDR3 protein: CASSPSAGGGYTF

V gene: TRBV28
J gene: TRBJ1-2
D gene: NA
clone size: NA
CDR3 DNA: TGTGCCAGCAGGGCAGCGCGCGGCTACACCTTC
CDR3 protein: CASRAARGYTF

V gene: TRBV19
J gene: TRBJ1-2
D gene: TRBD1
clone size: NA
CDR3 DNA: TGTGCCAGCCAGGGCTCTACCGGGACAGGTCCTTATGGCTACACCTTC
CDR3 protein: CASQGSTGTGPYGYTF

V gene: TRBV28
J gene: TRBJ2-3
D gene: NA
clone size: NA
CDR3 DNA: TGTGCCAGCAGTTCCCCCCCGGGCACAGATACGCAGTATTTT
CDR3 protein: CASSSPPGTDTQYF

V gene: TRBV5-1
J gene: TRBJ2-3
D gene: NA
clone size: NA
CDR3 DNA: TGCGCCAGCAGCAAAGGTCGCGGTAGCACAGATACGCAGTATTTT
CDR3 protein: CASSKGRGSTDTQYF

V gene: TRBV7-2
J gene: TRBJ2-5
D gene: NA
clone size: NA
CDR3 DNA: TGTGCCAGCAGCTTGTCAATGGAGACCCAGTACTTC
CDR3 protein: CASSLSMETQYF

V gene: TRBV28
J gene: TRBJ1-1
D gene: TRBD1
clone size: few
CDR3 DNA: TGTGCCAGCCCTCGGGACAGGGAATTCACTGAAGCTTTCTTT
CDR3 protein: CASPRDREFTEAFF

V gene: TRBV7-2
J gene: TRBJ1-1
D gene: NA
clone size: NA
CDR3 DNA: TGTGCCAGCAGCTTAGGTTGGGCAGGGGACACTGAAGCTTTCTTT
CDR3 protein: CASSLGWAGDTEAFF

V gene: TRBV11-2
J gene: TRBJ2-1
D gene: TRBD2
clone size: NA
CDR3 DNA: TGTGCCAGCAGCTTAGTTTCCGGACTAGCGGACAATGAGCAGTTCTTC
CDR3 protein: CASSLVSGLADNEQFF

V gene: TRBV7-2
J gene: TRBJ2-5
D gene: NA
clone size: NA
CDR3 DNA: TGTGCCAGCAGCTCGGCCGGGACTCAAGAGACCCAGTACTTC
CDR3 protein: CASSSAGTQETQYF